The entry below gives a single T cell receptor beta chain sequence along with its context. The antigen it binds to is not known. Qualities for individual bases were not recorded, and no much larger clone is one base off. The data derive from a study of CD8 T cells in Susac syndrome (dated by TCRdb to the late 2010s). Study-wide context: The study used repertoire sequencing to test whether antigen drove CD8+ T cell activation and differentiation in Susac syndrome.

RNA was extracted using the RNeasy kit, and 0.5 to 1 microgram was reverse transcribed with random hexamers. The immunoSEQ multiplex PCR assay, which covers 54 Vbeta and 13 Jbeta segments, was used to amplify TCR beta CDR3 regions. Bias from PCR amplification was corrected by using a synthetic template baseline for primer optimization and for computational correction. In the paper's pipeline: Reads were annotated to V, D and J genes according to IMGT and were analyzed with immunoSEQ Analyzer, with only productive sequences retained. To calculate clonality, Shannon entropy was normalized by log2 of the number of productive unique sequences and then subtracted from one. Public and private clones were assessed among the 100 most prevalent clones of each patient and control. Clones were defined as Susac-specific when absent from the healthy and MS cohorts, from fewer than 1,200 published viral clones and from other ImmuneACCESS disease sequences. TCRdb applied fastp at Q25 and MiXCR to the public reads, then kept only in-frame beta chains. Every distinct CDR3 protein forms one entry, paired with its most common genes and DNA. TCRdb, rather than the study authors, made the V and J calls. Present in this sample are 190,000 or so distinct CDR3 sequences, 95% of which were seen just once. 0.082% of the sample is taken by the ten largest.

Broad study findings and their caveats: The number of individuals in the TCR sequencing and HLA analysis was recognized as being relatively small.

Peripheral blood CD8+ and CD4+ T cells from healthy donors, Susac syndrome patients and multiple sclerosis patients were profiled by high-throughput TCR beta sequencing. Treatment-naive patients with stable or active relapsing-remitting disease fulfilling revised McDonald criteria were used as multiple sclerosis controls. Bulk CD8+ and CD4+ T cells were purified by magnetic negative isolation, whereas CD8+ TEMRA cells were enriched by FACS. Blood was drawn into EDTA tubes, processed within 24 hours, and PBMCs were isolated by density gradient centrifugation. PBMCs intended for TCR sequencing were cryopreserved in liquid nitrogen and thawed later in a water bath at 37 degrees C. The sorted or isolated CD4+, CD8+ and CD8+ TEMRA cells had a purity of 90% or higher. V and J are truncated by 8 bases and 4 bases respectively, leaving an intervening sequence of 6 bases. The CDR3 runs 10 residues from the cysteine to the phenylalanine. Only the CDR3 portion is preserved as DNA: 30 bases, with reading frame beginning at the first base. CDR1 is given as WNHNN and CDR2 as SYGVQD, both from the germline V gene (reference sequence).

The source material was CD4+ T cells from PBMCs. The sequence was collected from a human donor with multiple sclerosis. The sequence links TRBV10-1 to TRBJ2-7; no D gene can be assigned with confidence. This receptor carries the CDR3 CASPPYEQYF. At the DNA level, the sequence is TGCGCCAGCCCCCCATACGAGCAGTACTTC.